A single sample is the source of the 20 T cell receptor beta chains below, sequenced in a study of cytomegalovirus exposure and HLA in healthy donors (dated 2017 in TCRdb). Receptor amplification or capture employed the immunoSEQ multiplex PCR assay. The multiplex PCR relied on a mix of 60 forward primers for TCR Vbeta segments and 13 reverse primers for TCR Jbeta segments. TCRdb took over this immuneACCESS table, retaining in-frame rearrangements with V and J assigned. Such tables are incomplete; in checked studies, under half of the missing clones stem from an unresolved V gene, and the remainder is unexplained. The sample has approximately 120,000 clones on record, approximately 73% of them singletons. The ten largest clones capture under 9.5% of the sample. Sequencing input: PBMCs. The receptors derive from a man aged 35-49 years in good health and CMV-seronegative.

The V and J genes are TRBV5-6 and TRBJ2-5, with TRBD1 identical over 9 bases. The CDR3 contains 17 residues. Germline-derived CDR1 and CDR2 are SGHDT and YYEEEE. The V gene end was trimmed by 6 bases and the J gene end by 4 bases; junction bases not matched to a gene: 16. The CDR3 reads CASKHPEDRGRPETQYF. The CDR3 DNA sequence: TGTGCCAGCAAACACCCTGAGGACAGGGGTAGGCCAGAGACCCAGTACTTC.

The sample holds a few counts of this clone. The chain recombines TRBV9 with TRBJ2-3, with 14 nucleotides matching TRBD2. Germline V gene data show CDR1 as SGDLS and CDR2 as YYNGEE. The CDR3 contains 19 residues. V lost 0 bases, J lost 5 bases, and 11 bases stayed unmatched. CDR3 nucleotide sequence: TGTGCCAGCAGCGTAGAAGGACTAGCGGGGGGATCAGTTGGAGATACGCAGTATTTT. Its translation: CASSVEGLAGGSVGDTQYF.

The V call is TRBV7-2, the J call TRBJ1-3, with 7 bases lining up with TRBD1. Germline CDR1 reads SGHTA; CDR2 reads FQGNSA. V was pared by 5 bases and J by 2 bases, with 3 bases of the junction left unmatched. CDR3 length equals 14 residues. CDR3 loop: CASSTGQAGNTIYF. CDR3 DNA sequence: TGTGCCAGCAGCACTGGACAGGCTGGAAACACCATATATTTT.

The rearrangement uses TRBV2 and TRBJ2-3; perhaps TRBD2 as D (6 bases). Germline V lookup: CDR1 SNHLY, CDR2 FYNNEI. V lost 8 bases and J lost 4, with 13 bases in between. The CDR3 is 13 residues long. The CDR3 here is CASREYVADTQYF. The CDR3 DNA reads as TGTGCCAGCCGGGAGTACGTAGCAGATACGCAGTATTTT.

The chain couples TRBV5-4 to TRBJ2-7, with 8 nucleotides matching TRBD1. The CDR3 totals 13 residues. V shed 6 bases, J shed 5 bases, and the junction held 7 bases outside the gene matches. Per the germline V gene, CDR1 is SGHNT and CDR2 is YYREEE (reference sequence). CDR3 in DNA: TGTGCCAGCAAGTCAGGGGGCAGACACGAGCAGTACTTC. It codes for CASKSGGRHEQYF.

This chain links TRBV7-6 with TRBJ2-1, with TRBD2 matching over 8 bases. CDR1 SGHVS and CDR2 FNYEAQ come from the germline V gene. J lost 6 bases, V lost 3 bases, and 10 bases had no gene match. The CDR3 spans 16 residues. In DNA form, the CDR3 reads TGTGCCAGCAGCTTTATGGCGGGGGGAGGGGCCAATGAGCAGTTCTTC. It codes for CASSFMAGGGANEQFF.

The chain recombines TRBV5-1 with TRBJ2-3; TRBD2 agrees at 7 bases. V was pared by 4 bases and J by 3 bases, with 5 bases of the junction left unmatched. The germline gives CDR1 SGHRS, CDR2 YFSETQ. The CDR3 runs 14 residues. The CDR3 sequence: CASSTRGETDTQYF. The CDR3 nucleotides are TGCGCCAGCAGCACCCGGGGGGAGACAGATACGCAGTATTTT.

This clone was found once. The CDR3: CASSLVRDRVKADTQYF. CDR3 sequence (DNA): TGCGCCAGCAGCTTGGTACGGGACAGGGTAAAGGCAGATACGCAGTATTTT. The V and J genes are TRBV5-1 and TRBJ2-3; 9 bases match TRBD1. CDR1 is SGHRS and CDR2 is YFSETQ in the germline V gene. This CDR3 has 17 residues. V shed 0 bases, J shed 4 bases, and the junction held 9 bases outside the gene matches.

The V call is TRBV7-9, the J call TRBJ1-1, with no clear D. The CDR3 has 13 residues. From germline, CDR1 is SEHNR and CDR2 FQNEAQ (reference sequence). Between the trimmed V and J ends, which lost 2 bases and 3 bases, there was a span of 7 bases. The CDR3 DNA is TGTGCCAGCAGCTTAAGCGGATACACTGAAGCTTTCTTT. Residues: CASSLSGYTEAFF.

This clone was seen more than once but under ten times. The chain combines TRBV7-3 with TRBJ2-1; TRBD1 agrees at 8 bases. This CDR3 has 15 amino acids. Germline V gene data show CDR1 as SGHTA and CDR2 as FQGTGA. The V and J ends lost 2 bases and 5 bases, in that order; junction bases with no gene match: 5. The CDR3 sequence: CASSLEGQADNEQFF. CDR3 sequence (DNA): TGTGCCAGCAGCTTAGAGGGACAGGCCGACAATGAGCAGTTCTTC.

The chain employs TRBV9 and TRBJ1-5; a weak D match, TRBD1 (5 bases). V was shortened by 0 bases and J by 7 bases, with 11 bases between the two germline ends. Per germline, CDR1 SGDLS and CDR2 YYNGEE. The CDR3 consists of 14 residues. The CDR3 coding sequence is TGTGCCAGCAGCGTAGACGGGTCAGGGCAGCCCCAGCATTTT. This sequence encodes CASSVDGSGQPQHF.

This sequence joins TRBV6-1 and TRBJ2-5, with 8 bases that match TRBD1. CDR1 is MNHNS, CDR2 SASEGT, per germline. V dropped 4 bases and J dropped 5; count of bases not matched to a gene: 6. The CDR3 extends over 14 amino acids. CDR3 coding DNA: TGTGCCAGCAGTGTGAGGACAGGGCTTGAGACCCAGTACTTC. Its protein is CASSVRTGLETQYF.

The V call is TRBV25-1, the J call TRBJ2-7, with 8 bases fitting TRBD1. The CDR3 has 17 residues. Germline assignment: CDR1 MGHDK and CDR2 SYGVNS. The V gene end was trimmed by 4 bases and the J gene end by 1 base; junction bases not matched to a gene: 12. The CDR3 protein is CASSGSLGTGHSYEQYF. CDR3 sequence (DNA): TGTGCCAGCAGTGGTAGCTTGGGGACAGGCCATTCCTACGAGCAGTACTTC.

This clone was seen more than once but under ten times. The chain joins TRBV7-9 to TRBJ1-5, with a tentative D call TRBD1 (6 bases). Per germline, CDR1 SEHNR and CDR2 FQNEAQ (reference sequence). The CDR3 is 14 amino acids. V lost 5 bases and J lost 2, with 10 bases in between. CDR3 DNA: TGTGCCAGCAGCCCACAGGGAGGCAATCAGCCCCAGCATTTT. Translated: CASSPQGGNQPQHF. The variable domain in full, with the rest retrieved from reference TRBV7-9 and TRBJ1-5, is DTGVSQNPRHKITKRGQNVTFRCDPISEHNRLYWYRQTLGQGPEFLTYFQNEAQLEKSRLLSDRFSAERPKGSFSTLEIQRTEQGDSAMYLCASSPQGGNQPQHFGDGTRLSIL.

This clone has only a few counts. V is TRBV7-6 and J is TRBJ2-3, with no clear D. Trimming removed 5 bases at V and 1 base at J, with 10 bases between. The CDR3 is 14 amino acids. Looked up from germline, CDR1 is SGHVS and CDR2 is FNYEAQ. Written as DNA, the CDR3 is TGTGCCAGCAGCCGTCCTGGCCGCACAGATACGCAGTATTTT. Its protein product is CASSRPGRTDTQYF. Complete variable domain (other parts from reference TRBV7-6 and TRBJ2-3): GAGVSQSPRYKVTKRGQDVALRCDPISGHVSLYWYRQALGQGPEFLTYFNYEAQQDKSGLPNDRFSAERPEGSISTLTIQRTEQRDSAMYRCASSRPGRTDTQYFGPGTRLTVL.

The genes are TRBV19 and TRBJ2-3, with TRBD2 identical over 8 bases. Trimming cost V 6 bases and J 2 bases; bases outside gene matches: 7. The CDR3 length is 15 residues. The germline V gene has CDR1 LNHDA and CDR2 SQIVND (reference sequence). The CDR3 DNA follows: TGTGCCAGTAGCCAATCGGGGGGGATCACAGATACGCAGTATTTT. This encodes CASSQSGGITDTQYF. Using reference TRBV19 and TRBJ2-3 for the parts outside the CDR3, the full variable domain is DGGITQSPKYLFRKEGQNVTLSCEQNLNHDAMYWYRQDPGQGLRLIYYSQIVNDFQKGDIAEGYSVSREKKESFPLTVTSAQKNPTAFYLCASSQSGGITDTQYFGPGTRLTVL.

The V gene is TRBV6-4, the J gene TRBJ2-5; D is uncertain. CDR3 length: 15 amino acids. Looked up from germline, CDR1 is MRHNA and CDR2 is SNTAGT. The germline V and J ends were trimmed by 2 bases and 1 base, with 11 bases remaining between them. Written as DNA, the CDR3 is TGTGCCAGCAGTGACGCGCACCAACTCCAAGAGACCCAGTACTTC. Its protein is CASSDAHQLQETQYF.

This clone was seen only a few times. J is TRBJ1-5 and V is TRBV5-1, with D possibly TRBD1 on 5 matching bases. This CDR3 has 14 amino acids. V shed 5 bases and J shed 3 bases, with 12 bases lying between them. Per germline, CDR1 SGHRS and CDR2 YFSETQ. The DNA for the CDR3 is TGCGCCAGCAGGGAGGGGCCCTACAATCAGCCCCAGCATTTT. As protein: CASREGPYNQPQHF.

This clone was counted between two and nine times. The V and J genes are TRBV4-1 and TRBJ2-2; D may be TRBD2 (6 bases). This CDR3 has 14 residues. Germline CDR1 is MGHRA and CDR2 is YSYEKL. Trimming took off 1 base at V and 6 bases at J, with 9 bases between the two ends. CDR3 DNA: TGCGCCAGCAGCCAAGTCCGCGGGGCCGGGGAGCTGTTTTTT. It specifies CASSQVRGAGELFF.

CDR3 nucleotide sequence: TGCGCCAGCAGCCCGAGGACAGGGGAGAATTCACCCCTCCACTTT. It yields the protein CASSPRTGENSPLHF. The gene calls are TRBV4-1 and TRBJ1-6; 9 positions agree with TRBD1. Per germline, CDR1 MGHRA and CDR2 YSYEKL. The CDR3 has 15 residues. V lost 4 bases and J lost 7; bases outside the gene matches: 5.